These 23 T cell receptor beta chains originate from one sample sequenced in a study of T cell repertoires in cytomegalovirus infection. TCRdb independently ran MiXCR on the reads; one entry per CDR3 protein. Of about 280,000 distinct CDR3 sequences detected, about 20% appear once; the ten largest clones hold about 20%. Antigen specificity for these receptors is unknown. This material consisted of cultured PBMCs, taken from culture after CMV antigen stimulation. The receptors shown here come from a human donor in good health (CMV status not recorded). Some clones in this sample may be carry-over from other donors' samples.

This clonotype was detected only a few times. V gene TRBV9 combines with J gene TRBJ2-1; the match to TRBD2 covers 11 bases. The V and J ends lost 3 bases and 7 bases, in that order; junction bases with no gene match: 15. CDR3 length equals 18 residues. Germline CDR1 and CDR2: SGDLS and YYNGEE. In nucleotides, the CDR3 is TGTGCCAGCAGCGCAACAAGAAGTAGCGGGAGGGGAGGAAATGAGCAGTTCTTC. Translating it yields CASSATRSSGRGGNEQFF. The variable domain in full, completed from reference TRBV9 and TRBJ2-1, reads DSGVTQTPKHLITATGQRVTLRCSPRSGDLSVYWYQQSLDQGLQFLIQYYNGEERAKGNILERFSAQQFPDLHSELNLSSLELGDSALYFCASSATRSSGRGGNEQFFGPGTRLTVL.

A single count supports this clonotype. This chain joins TRBV29-1 and TRBJ2-7; 7 nucleotides match TRBD1. The length of the CDR3 is 13 residues. J gave up 4 bases and V 4 bases, and 7 bases lay outside the gene matches. From germline, CDR1 is SQVTM and CDR2 ANQGSEA. CDR3 amino acids: CSVVGQVTYEQYF. CDR3 sequence (DNA): TGCAGCGTTGTCGGACAGGTCACGTACGAGCAGTACTTC.

This clonotype was seen many times. The chain is built from TRBV7-9 and TRBJ2-1; TRBD2 aligns across 8 bases. Germline V gives CDR1 SEHNR, CDR2 FQNEAQ (reference sequence). V was clipped by 7 bases and J by 7 bases; unmatched bases: 6. The CDR3 extends over 13 amino acids. The CDR3, as DNA: TGTGCCAGCATTGAGCGGGAGTGGAATGAGCAGTTCTTC. It is translated as CASIEREWNEQFF.

In its sample, this clonotype was seen many times. This chain links TRBV7-8 with TRBJ2-1; D gene unclear. Trimming cost V 2 bases and J 7 bases, with 6 bases left between them. Germline values: CDR1 SGHVS, CDR2 FQNEAQ. The CDR3 covers 12 residues. The DNA for the CDR3 is TGTGCCAGCAGCTTAAATGGAAATGAGCAGTTCTTC. Protein: CASSLNGNEQFF.

This clonotype has more than one count but fewer than ten. The V gene is TRBV29-1, the J gene TRBJ2-6, with D unresolved. Between the trimmed V and J ends, which lost 3 bases and 1 base, there was a span of 13 bases. Per the germline V gene, CDR1 is SQVTM and CDR2 is ANQGSEA. This CDR3 region has 16 residues. The CDR3 sequence: CSVESSPTSGANVLTF. Written as DNA, the CDR3 is TGCAGCGTTGAGTCCTCTCCCACTTCTGGGGCCAACGTCCTGACTTTC.

This clonotype was detected only a few times. CDR3 coding DNA: TGTGCCATCAGTACGGGACTAGCGGACAACACCGGGGAGCTGTTTTTT. It specifies CAISTGLADNTGELFF. The chain links TRBV10-3 to TRBJ2-2, with 11 bases matching TRBD2. The CDR3 has 16 residues. V gave up 5 bases and J gave up 2 bases; unmatched junction bases: 4. Germline V gives CDR1 ENHRY, CDR2 SYGVKD.

This clonotype occurred many times. V is TRBV27 and J is TRBJ2-3; D is perhaps TRBD2 (5 bases). The CDR3 length is 11 residues. V lost 5 bases to trimming and J lost 8 bases, with 8 bases between them. Germline lookup yields CDR1 MNHEY and CDR2 SMNVEV (reference sequence). The CDR3 bases are TGTGCCAGCAGTAACGGGGTTACGCAGTATTTT. Encoded protein: CASSNGVTQYF.

This clonotype was counted many times. The chain has TRBV7-6 and TRBJ2-1; D is ambiguous. This CDR3 contains 14 residues. Per the germline V gene, CDR1 is SGHVS and CDR2 is FNYEAQ. The ends were cut back, 4 bases at V and 6 bases at J, with 13 bases in the middle. The CDR3 protein is CASSSPKGRNEQFF. The CDR3 DNA is TGTGCCAGCAGCTCCCCCAAGGGCCGCAATGAGCAGTTCTTC.

This rearrangement joins TRBV19 to TRBJ2-3, with D maybe TRBD2 (5 bases). V lost 7 bases, J lost 2 bases, and 10 bases lay in between. Germline V gene data show CDR1 as LNHDA and CDR2 as SQIVND (reference sequence). CDR3 length equals 13 residues. CDR3 in amino acids: CASTSGYTDTQYF. The CDR3 bases are TGTGCCAGTACGAGCGGATACACAGATACGCAGTATTTT.

Note on this clonotype: The junction differs from germline at one of its ends, possibly a read error. J is TRBJ2-7 and V is TRBV7-9; D is unresolved. CDR1 SEHNR and CDR2 FQNEAQ come from the germline V gene (reference sequence). CDR3 length: 11 amino acids. CDR3 residues: CASSLGADRRF. Here the CDR3 DNA reads TGTGCCAGCAGCTTAGGGGCAGATAGGCGGTTC. Using reference TRBV7-9 and TRBJ2-7 for the parts outside the CDR3, the full variable domain is DTGVSQNPRHKITKRGQNVTFRCDPISEHNRLYWYRQTLGQGPEFLTYFQNEAQLEKSRLLSDRFSAERPKGSFSTLEIQRTEQGDSAMYLCASSLGADRRFGPGTRLTVT.

This chain uses TRBV7-6 with TRBJ1-2; the D gene is possibly TRBD1 (5 bases). Looked up from germline, CDR1 is SGHVS and CDR2 is FNYEAQ. V was cut by 3 bases and J by 6 bases, with 8 bases left in between. This CDR3 region has 12 residues. CDR3: CASSLGLHGYTF. CDR3 in DNA: TGTGCCAGCAGCTTGGGGCTCCATGGCTACACCTTC. Complete variable domain (other parts from reference TRBV7-6 and TRBJ1-2): GAGVSQSPRYKVTKRGQDVALRCDPISGHVSLYWYRQALGQGPEFLTYFNYEAQQDKSGLPNDRFSAERPEGSISTLTIQRTEQRDSAMYRCASSLGLHGYTFGSGTRLTVV.

This chain joins TRBV15 and TRBJ2-1, with TRBD2 identical over 10 bases. The length of the CDR3 is 16 residues. V gave up 3 bases and J gave up 4 bases; unmatched junction bases: 6. Germline V CDR1 and CDR2: LNHNV, YYDKDF (reference sequence). CDR3 DNA: TGTGCCACCAGCAGTCTAGCGGGAGTGGGTTACAATGAGCAGTTCTTC. Translating it yields CATSSLAGVGYNEQFF.

The chain joins TRBV27 to TRBJ2-3, with D unclear. Germline CDR1 is MNHEY and CDR2 is SMNVEV (reference sequence). The V gene lost 6 bases and the J gene lost 5 bases, with 12 bases spanning the gap. CDR3 length equals 13 residues. The CDR3 region has the DNA TGTGCCAGCAGCCTAGTTGATGGAGATACGCAGTATTTT. Its translation is CASSLVDGDTQYF.

The rearrangement links TRBV7-3 to TRBJ1-3; D remains ambiguous. This CDR3 contains 14 residues. CDR1 is SGHTA and CDR2 is FQGTGA in the germline V gene. Trimming stripped 0 bases from V and 0 bases from J, with 3 bases between. Here the CDR3 DNA reads TGTGCCAGCAGCTTAACAAGCTCTGGAAACACCATATATTTT. As protein: CASSLTSSGNTIYF.

In this sample, this clonotype turned up a few times. This chain uses TRBV6-2 or TRBV6-3 with TRBJ2-1; 9 bases line up with TRBD1. Unmatched junction bases numbered 10, after V lost 6 bases and J lost 7 bases. CDR3 length equals 15 residues. CDR1 and CDR2 (germline): MNHEY, SVGEGT. The CDR3 here is CASRDMGTGTNEQFF. DNA for the CDR3: TGTGCCAGCAGAGACATGGGGACAGGGACAAATGAGCAGTTCTTC.

This clonotype was detected ten times or more. The gene calls are TRBV7-6 and TRBJ2-1; 14 bases are a match to TRBD2. Unmatched junction bases numbered 4, after V lost 5 bases and J lost 7 bases. Germline loops: CDR1 SGHVS, CDR2 FNYEAQ. CDR3 length: 15 amino acids. The CDR3 protein is CASSLGTSGRNEQFF. CDR3 in DNA: TGTGCCAGCAGCCTGGGGACTAGCGGGAGAAATGAGCAGTTCTTC.

The chain couples TRBV7-8 to TRBJ1-1; D might be TRBD1 (6 bases). The germline CDR1 and CDR2 sequences are SGHVS and FQNEAQ. The ends were cut back, 3 bases at V and 1 base at J, with 9 bases in the middle. The CDR3 has 14 residues. DNA of the CDR3: TGTGCCAGCAGCTTGGGGACAAAGAACACTGAAGCTTTCTTT. Translation gives CASSLGTKNTEAFF.

In this sample, this clonotype turned up many times. The chain is built from TRBV6-5 and TRBJ2-1; D call uncertain. CDR3 length equals 15 residues. Looked up from germline, CDR1 is MNHEY and CDR2 is SVGAGI. V lost 2 bases and J 0 bases, leaving 8 bases between the germline ends. CDR3 sequence: CASSYDGSSYNEQFF. The DNA of the CDR3 is TGTGCCAGCAGTTACGACGGCAGCTCCTACAATGAGCAGTTCTTC.

The genes are TRBV6-5 and TRBJ2-5; 8 positions agree with TRBD1. CDR1 is MNHEY and CDR2 is SVGAGI in the germline V gene. The CDR3 is 13 residues long. The V segment lost 6 bases and the J segment 5 bases; nucleotides outside the gene matches: 5. DNA of the CDR3: TGTGCCAGCAGGTCGACAGGGGCGGAGACCCAGTACTTC. It encodes CASRSTGAETQYF.

The DNA for the CDR3 is TGCAGCGTTGCACACGGGGGAGGCTACGAGCAGTACTTC. Its translation is CSVAHGGGYEQYF. The V gene is TRBV29-1, the J gene TRBJ2-7; D may be TRBD2 (6 bases). The CDR3 totals 13 residues. The germline V and J ends were trimmed by 4 bases and 3 bases, with 13 bases remaining between them. Germline assignment: CDR1 SQVTM and CDR2 ANQGSEA.

The V gene is TRBV6-2 or TRBV6-3, the J gene TRBJ1-1, with TRBD1 as a possible D gene (5 bases). Germline-derived CDR1 and CDR2 are MNHEY and SVGEGT. The CDR3 covers 14 residues. Trimming stripped 6 bases from V and 0 bases from J, with 11 bases between. The chain's CDR3 is CASRFRALNTEAFF. Here the CDR3 DNA reads TGTGCCAGCAGATTCAGGGCCCTGAACACTGAAGCTTTCTTT.

This clonotype showed up many times. This chain links TRBV7-2 with TRBJ2-7; 11 bases line up with TRBD1. Germline CDR1 reads SGHTA; CDR2 reads FQGNSA. V gave up 4 bases and J gave up 0 bases; unmatched junction bases: 5. The CDR3 is 16 residues long. The CDR3, as DNA: TGTGCCAGCAGCTCAGGGACAGGGGGGAGCTCCTACGAGCAGTACGTC. As protein: CASSSGTGGSSYEQYV.

The table lists this clonotype with a few counts. The chain is built from TRBV7-3 and TRBJ2-3; 7 bases agree with TRBD2. This CDR3 has 16 amino acids. From germline, CDR1 is SGHTA and CDR2 FQGTGA. Germline trimming cut 1 base from V and 4 bases from J; bases unmatched to any gene: 8. CDR3: CASSLIAGREADTQYF. CDR3 bases: TGTGCCAGCAGCTTAATCGCAGGGAGGGAGGCAGATACGCAGTATTTT.